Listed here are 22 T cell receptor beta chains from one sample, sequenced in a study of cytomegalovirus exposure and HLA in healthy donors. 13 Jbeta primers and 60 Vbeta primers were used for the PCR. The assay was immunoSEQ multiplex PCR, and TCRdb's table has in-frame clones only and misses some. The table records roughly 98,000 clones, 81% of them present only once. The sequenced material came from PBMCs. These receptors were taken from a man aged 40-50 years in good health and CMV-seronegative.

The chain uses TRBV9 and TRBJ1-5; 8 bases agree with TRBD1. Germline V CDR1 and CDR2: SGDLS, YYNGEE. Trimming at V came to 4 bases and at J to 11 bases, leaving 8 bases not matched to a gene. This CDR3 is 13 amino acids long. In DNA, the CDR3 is TGTGCCAGCAGCCCGGACAGGGCAGGAGCCCAGCATTTT. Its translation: CASSPDRAGAQHF.

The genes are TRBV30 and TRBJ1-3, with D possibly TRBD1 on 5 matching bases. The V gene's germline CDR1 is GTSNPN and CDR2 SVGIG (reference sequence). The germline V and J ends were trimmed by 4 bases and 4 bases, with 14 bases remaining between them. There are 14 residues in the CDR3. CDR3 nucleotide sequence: TGTGCCTGGAATGAGGGGAGGGCCGGAAACACCATATATTTT. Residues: CAWNEGRAGNTIYF.

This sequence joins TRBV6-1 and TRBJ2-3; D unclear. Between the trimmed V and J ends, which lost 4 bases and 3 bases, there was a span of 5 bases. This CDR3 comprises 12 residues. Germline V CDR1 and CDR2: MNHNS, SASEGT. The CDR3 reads CASSGQTDTQYF. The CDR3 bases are TGTGCCAGCAGTGGGCAGACAGATACGCAGTATTTT.

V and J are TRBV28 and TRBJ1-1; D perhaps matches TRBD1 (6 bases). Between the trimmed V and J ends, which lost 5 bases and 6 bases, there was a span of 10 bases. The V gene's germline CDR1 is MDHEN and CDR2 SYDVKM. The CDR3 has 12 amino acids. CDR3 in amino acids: CASSKGGAEAFF. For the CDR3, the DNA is TGTGCCAGCAGTAAAGGGGGGGCTGAAGCTTTCTTT.

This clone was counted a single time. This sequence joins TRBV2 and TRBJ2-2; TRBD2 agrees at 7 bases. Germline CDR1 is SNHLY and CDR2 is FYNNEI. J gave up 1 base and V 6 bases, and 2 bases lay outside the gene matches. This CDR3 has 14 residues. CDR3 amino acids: CASRGGENTGELFF. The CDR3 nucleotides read TGTGCCAGCAGGGGGGGGGAGAACACCGGGGAGCTGTTTTTT.

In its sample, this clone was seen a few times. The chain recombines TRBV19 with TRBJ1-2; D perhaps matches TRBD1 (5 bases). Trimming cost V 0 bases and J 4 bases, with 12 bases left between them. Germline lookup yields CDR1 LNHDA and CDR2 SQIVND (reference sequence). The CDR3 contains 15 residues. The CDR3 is CASSIDGGASYGYTF. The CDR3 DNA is TGTGCCAGTAGTATAGACGGGGGAGCCTCCTATGGCTACACCTTC.

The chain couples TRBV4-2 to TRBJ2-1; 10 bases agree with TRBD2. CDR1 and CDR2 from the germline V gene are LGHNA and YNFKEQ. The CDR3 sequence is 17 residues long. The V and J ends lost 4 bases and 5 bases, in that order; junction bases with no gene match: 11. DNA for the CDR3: TGTGCCAGCAGCCCGGTGATAGCGGGGGGTTTTAACAATGAGCAGTTCTTC. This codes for CASSPVIAGGFNNEQFF.

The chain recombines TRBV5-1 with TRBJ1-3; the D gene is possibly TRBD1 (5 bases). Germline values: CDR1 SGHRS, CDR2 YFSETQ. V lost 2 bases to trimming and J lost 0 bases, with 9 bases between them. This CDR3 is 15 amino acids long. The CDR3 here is CASSLGEVSGNTIYF. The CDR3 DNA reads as TGCGCCAGCAGCTTAGGGGAAGTCTCTGGAAACACCATATATTTT.

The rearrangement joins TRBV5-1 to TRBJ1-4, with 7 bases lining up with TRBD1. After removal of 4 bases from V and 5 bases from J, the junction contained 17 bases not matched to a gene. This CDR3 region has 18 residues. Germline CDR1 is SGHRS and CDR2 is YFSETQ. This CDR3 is CASSLRSGTESSNEKLFF. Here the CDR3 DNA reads TGCGCCAGCAGCCTGAGATCCGGGACAGAGAGTTCCAATGAAAAACTGTTTTTT.

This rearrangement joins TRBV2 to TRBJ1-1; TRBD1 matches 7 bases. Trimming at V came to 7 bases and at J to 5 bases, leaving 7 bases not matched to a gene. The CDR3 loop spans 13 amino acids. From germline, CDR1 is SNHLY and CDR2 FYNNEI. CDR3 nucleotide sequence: TGTGCCAGCAAAGACAGGGCTGAAACTGAAGCTTTCTTT. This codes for CASKDRAETEAFF. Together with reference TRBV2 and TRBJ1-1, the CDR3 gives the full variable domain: EPEVTQTPSHQVTQMGQEVILRCVPISNHLYFYWYRQILGQKVEFLVSFYNNEISEKSEIFDDQFSVERPDGSNFTLKIRSTKLEDSAMYFCASKDRAETEAFFGQGTRLTVV.

The chain's CDR3 is CSVAQGGQETQYF. CDR3 coding DNA: TGCAGCGTCGCACAGGGCGGCCAAGAGACCCAGTACTTC. The V gene is TRBV29-1, the J gene TRBJ2-5; TRBD1 might be the D (6 bases). This CDR3 has 13 residues. Between the trimmed V and J ends, which lost 6 bases and 1 base, there was a span of 12 bases. Per the germline V gene, CDR1 is SQVTM and CDR2 is ANQGSEA.

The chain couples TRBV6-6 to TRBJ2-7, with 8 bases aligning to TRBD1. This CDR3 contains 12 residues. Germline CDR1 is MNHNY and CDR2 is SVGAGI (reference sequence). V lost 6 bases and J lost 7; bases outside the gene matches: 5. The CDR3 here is CASSRQGREQYF. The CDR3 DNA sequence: TGTGCCAGCAGCCGACAGGGGAGGGAGCAGTACTTC.

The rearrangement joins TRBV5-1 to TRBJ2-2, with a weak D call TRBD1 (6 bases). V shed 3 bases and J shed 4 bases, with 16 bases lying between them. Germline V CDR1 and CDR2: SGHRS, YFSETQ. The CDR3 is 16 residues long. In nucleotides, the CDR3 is TGCGCCAGCAGCTCCGGACAGCCACTTATCACCGGGGAGCTGTTTTTT. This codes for CASSSGQPLITGELFF.

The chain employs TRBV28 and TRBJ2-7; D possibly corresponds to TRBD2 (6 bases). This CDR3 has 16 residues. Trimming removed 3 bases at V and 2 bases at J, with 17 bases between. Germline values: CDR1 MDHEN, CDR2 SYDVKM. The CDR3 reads CASSFPPEGEPYEQYF. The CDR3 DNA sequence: TGTGCCAGCAGTTTCCCCCCGGAGGGAGAGCCCTACGAGCAGTACTTC.

CDR3 sequence (DNA): TGTGCCAGCGCGACACAGGGTAAAAATGAGCAGTTCTTC. Translation gives CASATQGKNEQFF. The chain employs TRBV18 and TRBJ2-1; TRBD1 is a possible D gene (6 bases). The germline V gene encodes CDR1 KGHSH and CDR2 LQKENI. The CDR3 sequence is 13 residues long. V gave up 8 bases and J gave up 7 bases, with 15 bases separating them.

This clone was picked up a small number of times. CDR3 DNA sequence: TGTGCCAGTACTCAGGGTACCGTAGCTAACTATGGCTACACCTTC. Translated: CASTQGTVANYGYTF. This chain connects TRBV7-2 to TRBJ1-2, with D possibly matching TRBD1 (5 bases). The germline V and J ends were trimmed by 9 bases and 0 bases, with 17 bases remaining between them. The CDR3 length is 15 residues. From germline, CDR1 is SGHTA and CDR2 FQGNSA.

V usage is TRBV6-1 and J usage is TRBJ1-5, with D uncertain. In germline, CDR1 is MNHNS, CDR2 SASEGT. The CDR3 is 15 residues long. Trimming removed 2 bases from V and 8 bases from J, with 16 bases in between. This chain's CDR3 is CASSENVVLREPQHF. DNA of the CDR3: TGTGCCAGCAGTGAAAACGTGGTCTTACGCGAGCCCCAGCATTTT.

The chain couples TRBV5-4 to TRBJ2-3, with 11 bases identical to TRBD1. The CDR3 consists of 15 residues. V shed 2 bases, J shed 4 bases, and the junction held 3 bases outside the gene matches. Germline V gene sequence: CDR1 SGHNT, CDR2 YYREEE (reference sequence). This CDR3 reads CASSLPGQGADTQYF. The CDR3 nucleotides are TGTGCCAGCAGCTTACCGGGACAGGGGGCAGATACGCAGTATTTT.

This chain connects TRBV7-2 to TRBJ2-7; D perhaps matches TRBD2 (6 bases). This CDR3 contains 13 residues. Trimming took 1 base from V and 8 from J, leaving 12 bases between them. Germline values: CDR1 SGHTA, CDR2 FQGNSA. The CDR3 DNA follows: TGTGCCAGCAGCTTAGTTTCTAGCGATAAGCAGTACTTC. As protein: CASSLVSSDKQYF.

Here the CDR3 reads CASSLGGTSDLDTQYF. CDR3 bases: TGTGCCAGCAGCTTGGGCGGGACTAGCGATTTAGATACGCAGTATTTT. This rearrangement joins TRBV5-4 to TRBJ2-3; TRBD2 aligns across 10 bases. This CDR3 is 16 amino acids long. Trimming removed 0 bases from V and 5 bases from J; junction bases left unmatched: 6. Germline lookup yields CDR1 SGHNT and CDR2 YYREEE (reference sequence).

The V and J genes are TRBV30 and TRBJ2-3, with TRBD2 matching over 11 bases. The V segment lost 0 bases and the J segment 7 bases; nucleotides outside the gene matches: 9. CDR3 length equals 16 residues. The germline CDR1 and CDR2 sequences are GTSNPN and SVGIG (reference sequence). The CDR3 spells CAWSVLSSGGPHTQYF. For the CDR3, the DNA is TGTGCCTGGAGTGTCCTCTCTAGCGGGGGGCCTCATACGCAGTATTTT. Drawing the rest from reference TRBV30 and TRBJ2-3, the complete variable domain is SQTIHQWPATLVQPVGSPLSLECTVEGTSNPNLYWYRQAAGRGLQLLFYSVGIGQISSEVPQNLSASRPQDRQFILSSKKLLLSDSGFYLCAWSVLSSGGPHTQYFGPGTRLTVL.

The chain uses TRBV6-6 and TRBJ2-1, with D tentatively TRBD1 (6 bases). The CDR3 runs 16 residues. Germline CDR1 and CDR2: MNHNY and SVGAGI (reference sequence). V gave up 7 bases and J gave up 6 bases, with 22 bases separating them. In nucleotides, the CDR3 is TGTGCCAGCACGCCAACTTCCTACGGACAGACCAATGAGCAGTTCTTC. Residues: CASTPTSYGQTNEQFF.